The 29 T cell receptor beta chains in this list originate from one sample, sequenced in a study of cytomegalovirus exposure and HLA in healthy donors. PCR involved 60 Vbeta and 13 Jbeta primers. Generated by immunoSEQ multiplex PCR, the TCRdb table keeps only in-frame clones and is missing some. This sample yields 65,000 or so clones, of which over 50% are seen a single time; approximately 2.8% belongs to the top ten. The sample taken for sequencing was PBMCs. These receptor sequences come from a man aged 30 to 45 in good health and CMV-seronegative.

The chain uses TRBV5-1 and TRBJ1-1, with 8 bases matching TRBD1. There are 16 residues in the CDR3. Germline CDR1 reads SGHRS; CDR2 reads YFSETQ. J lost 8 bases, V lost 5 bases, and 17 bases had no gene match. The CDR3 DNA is TGCGCCAGCAGGAAAGGTCCGGGACAGGCCGTGGCAGAAGCTTTCTTT. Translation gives CASRKGPGQAVAEAFF.

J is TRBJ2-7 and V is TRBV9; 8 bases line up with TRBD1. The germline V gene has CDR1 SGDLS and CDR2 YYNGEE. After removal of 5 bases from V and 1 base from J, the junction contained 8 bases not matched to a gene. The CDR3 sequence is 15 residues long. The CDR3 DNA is TGTGCCAGCAGTCCCGGACAGGGCATTTCCTACGAGCAGTACTTC. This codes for CASSPGQGISYEQYF.

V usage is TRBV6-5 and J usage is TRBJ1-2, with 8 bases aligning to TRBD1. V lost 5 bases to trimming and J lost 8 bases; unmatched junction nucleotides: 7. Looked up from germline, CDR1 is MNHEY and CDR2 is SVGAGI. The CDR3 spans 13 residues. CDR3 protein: CASSRGQARGYTF. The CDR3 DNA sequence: TGTGCCAGCAGTCGGGGACAGGCCAGGGGCTACACCTTC.

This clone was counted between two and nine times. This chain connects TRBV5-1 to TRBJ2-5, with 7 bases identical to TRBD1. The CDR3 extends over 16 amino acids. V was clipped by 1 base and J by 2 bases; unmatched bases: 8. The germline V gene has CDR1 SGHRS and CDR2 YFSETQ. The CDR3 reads CASSLWSGGRQETQYF. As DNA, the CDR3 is TGCGCCAGCAGCTTGTGGTCAGGGGGACGGCAAGAGACCCAGTACTTC.

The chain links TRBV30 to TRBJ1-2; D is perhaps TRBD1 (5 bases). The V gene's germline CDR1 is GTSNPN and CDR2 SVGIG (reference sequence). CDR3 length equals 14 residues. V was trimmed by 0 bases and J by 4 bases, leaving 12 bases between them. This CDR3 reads CAWSVRGGTYGYTF. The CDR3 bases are TGTGCCTGGAGTGTACGAGGAGGGACCTATGGCTACACCTTC.

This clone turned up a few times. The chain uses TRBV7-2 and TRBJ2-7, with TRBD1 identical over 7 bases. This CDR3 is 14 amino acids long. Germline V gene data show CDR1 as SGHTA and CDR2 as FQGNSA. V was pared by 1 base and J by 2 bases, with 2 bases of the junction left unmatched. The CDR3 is CASSLGGGPYEQYF. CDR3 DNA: TGTGCCAGCAGCTTAGGAGGGGGCCCCTACGAGCAGTACTTC.

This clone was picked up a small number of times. CDR3 DNA: TGTGCCAGCAGCTTACAGGGTGAGGACGGTCAGCCCCAGCATTTT. Encoded protein: CASSLQGEDGQPQHF. The chain recombines TRBV7-9 with TRBJ1-5; D perhaps matches TRBD1 (5 bases). V lost 2 bases, J lost 6 bases, and 14 bases lay in between. In germline, CDR1 is SEHNR, CDR2 FQNEAQ (reference sequence). This CDR3 comprises 15 residues.

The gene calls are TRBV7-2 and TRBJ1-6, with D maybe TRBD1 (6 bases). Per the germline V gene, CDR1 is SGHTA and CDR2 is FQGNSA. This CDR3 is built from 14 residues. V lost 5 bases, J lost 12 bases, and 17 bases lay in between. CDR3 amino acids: CASSPTGPQLPLHF. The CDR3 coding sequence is TGTGCCAGCAGCCCGACAGGACCTCAGCTACCCCTCCACTTT.

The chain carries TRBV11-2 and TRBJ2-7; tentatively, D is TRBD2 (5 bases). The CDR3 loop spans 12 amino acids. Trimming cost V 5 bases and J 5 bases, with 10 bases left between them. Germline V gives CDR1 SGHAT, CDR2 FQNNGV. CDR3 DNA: TGTGCCAGCAGCGCCGGGGTTGACGAGCAGTACTTC. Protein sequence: CASSAGVDEQYF.

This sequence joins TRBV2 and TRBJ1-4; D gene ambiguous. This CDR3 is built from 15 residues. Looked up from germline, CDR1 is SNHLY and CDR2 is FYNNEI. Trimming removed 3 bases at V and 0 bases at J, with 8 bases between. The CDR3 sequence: CASSERSTTNEKLFF. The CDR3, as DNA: TGTGCCAGCAGTGAGAGGAGTACAACTAATGAAAAACTGTTTTTT.

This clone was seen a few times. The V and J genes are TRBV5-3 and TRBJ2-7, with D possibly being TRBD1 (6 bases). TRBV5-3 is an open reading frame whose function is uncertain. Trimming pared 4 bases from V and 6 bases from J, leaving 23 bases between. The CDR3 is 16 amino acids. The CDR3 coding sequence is TGTGCCAGAAGCCACGAAGCCGGGACAACGAGATTCGAGCAGTACTTC. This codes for CARSHEAGTTRFEQYF.

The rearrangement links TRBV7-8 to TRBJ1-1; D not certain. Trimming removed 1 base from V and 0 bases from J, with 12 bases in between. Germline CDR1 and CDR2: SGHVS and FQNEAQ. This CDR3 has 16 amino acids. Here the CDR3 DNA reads TGTGCCAGCAGCTTAGTGTCGAATCAGTTGAACACTGAAGCTTTCTTT. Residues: CASSLVSNQLNTEAFF.

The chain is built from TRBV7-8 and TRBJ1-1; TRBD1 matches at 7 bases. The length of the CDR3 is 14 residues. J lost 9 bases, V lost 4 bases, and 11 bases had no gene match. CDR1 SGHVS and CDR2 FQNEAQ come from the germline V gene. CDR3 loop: CASSSEQGRMKAFF. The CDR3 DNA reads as TGTGCCAGCAGCTCGGAACAGGGGAGGATGAAAGCTTTCTTT.

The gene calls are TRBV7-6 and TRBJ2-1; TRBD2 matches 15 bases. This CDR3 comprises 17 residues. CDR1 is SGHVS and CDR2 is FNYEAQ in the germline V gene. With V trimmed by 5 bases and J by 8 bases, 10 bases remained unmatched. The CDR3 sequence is CASSQIWTSGGADEQFF. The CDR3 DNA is TGTGCCAGCAGCCAGATCTGGACTAGCGGGGGGGCGGATGAGCAGTTCTTC.

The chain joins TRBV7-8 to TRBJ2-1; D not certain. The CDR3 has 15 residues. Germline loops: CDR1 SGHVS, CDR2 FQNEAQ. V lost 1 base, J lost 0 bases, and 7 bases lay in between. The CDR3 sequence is CASSLDSRSYNEQFF. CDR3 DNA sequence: TGTGCCAGCAGCTTAGACTCCCGCTCCTACAATGAGCAGTTCTTC.

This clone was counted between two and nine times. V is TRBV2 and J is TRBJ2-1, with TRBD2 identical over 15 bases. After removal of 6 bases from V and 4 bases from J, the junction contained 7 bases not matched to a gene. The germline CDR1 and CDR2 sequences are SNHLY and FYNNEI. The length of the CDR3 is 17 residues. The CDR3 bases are TGTGCCAGCAGCGGGACTAGCGGGGGGCGTAAATACAATGAGCAGTTCTTC. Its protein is CASSGTSGGRKYNEQFF. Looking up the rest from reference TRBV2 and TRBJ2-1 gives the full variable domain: EPEVTQTPSHQVTQMGQEVILRCVPISNHLYFYWYRQILGQKVEFLVSFYNNEISEKSEIFDDQFSVERPDGSNFTLKIRSTKLEDSAMYFCASSGTSGGRKYNEQFFGPGTRLTVL.

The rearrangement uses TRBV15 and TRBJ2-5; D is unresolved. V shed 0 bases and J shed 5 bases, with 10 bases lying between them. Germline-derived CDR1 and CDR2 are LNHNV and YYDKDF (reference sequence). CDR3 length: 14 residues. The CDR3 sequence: CATSRDGMEETQYF. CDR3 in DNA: TGTGCCACCAGCAGAGATGGTATGGAGGAGACCCAGTACTTC.

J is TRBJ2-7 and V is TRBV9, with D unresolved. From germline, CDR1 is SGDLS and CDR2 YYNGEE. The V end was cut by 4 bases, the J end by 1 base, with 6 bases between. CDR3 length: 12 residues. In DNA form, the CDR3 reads TGTGCCAGCAGCCTCACTTCCTACGAGCAGTACTTC. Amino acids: CASSLTSYEQYF.

As DNA, the CDR3 is TGTGCCAGCAGCACCGGTAGTAACTACGAGCAGTACTTC. Amino acids: CASSTGSNYEQYF. The rearrangement uses TRBV27 and TRBJ2-7, with unresolved D. With 6 bases removed from V and 3 bases from J, the gap between germline ends came to 12 bases. There are 13 residues in the CDR3. The germline V gene encodes CDR1 MNHEY and CDR2 SMNVEV (reference sequence).

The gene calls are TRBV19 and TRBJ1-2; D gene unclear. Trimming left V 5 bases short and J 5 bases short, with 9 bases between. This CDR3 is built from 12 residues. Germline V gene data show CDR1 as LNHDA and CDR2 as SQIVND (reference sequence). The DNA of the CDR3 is TGTGCCAGTAGTGGTCAGGATTATGGCTACACCTTC. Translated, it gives CASSGQDYGYTF.

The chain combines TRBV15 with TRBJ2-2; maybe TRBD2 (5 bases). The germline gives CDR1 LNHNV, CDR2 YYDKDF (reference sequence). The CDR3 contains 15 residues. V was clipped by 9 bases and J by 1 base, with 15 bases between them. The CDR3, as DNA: TGTGCCACTAGACGAGCGGTGATGAACACCGGGGAGCTGTTTTTT. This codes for CATRRAVMNTGELFF.

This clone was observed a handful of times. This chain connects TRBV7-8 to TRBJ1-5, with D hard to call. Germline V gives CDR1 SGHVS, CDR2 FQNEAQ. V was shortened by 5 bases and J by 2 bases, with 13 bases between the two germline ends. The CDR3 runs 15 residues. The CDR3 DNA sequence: TGTGCCAGCAGCCCGGACTGGGGAGGCAATCAGCCCCAGCATTTT. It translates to CASSPDWGGNQPQHF.

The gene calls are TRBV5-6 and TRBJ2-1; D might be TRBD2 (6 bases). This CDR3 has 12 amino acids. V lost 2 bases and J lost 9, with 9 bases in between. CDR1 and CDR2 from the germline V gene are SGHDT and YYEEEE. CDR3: CASSFPGGEQFF. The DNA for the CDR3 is TGTGCCAGCAGCTTCCCCGGGGGTGAGCAGTTCTTC.

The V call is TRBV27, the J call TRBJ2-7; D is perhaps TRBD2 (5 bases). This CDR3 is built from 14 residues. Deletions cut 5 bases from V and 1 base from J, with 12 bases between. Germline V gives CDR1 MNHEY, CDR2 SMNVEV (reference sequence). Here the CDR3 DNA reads TGTGCCAGCAGTGTAGCGACACGGTCCTACGAGCAGTACTTC. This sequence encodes CASSVATRSYEQYF.

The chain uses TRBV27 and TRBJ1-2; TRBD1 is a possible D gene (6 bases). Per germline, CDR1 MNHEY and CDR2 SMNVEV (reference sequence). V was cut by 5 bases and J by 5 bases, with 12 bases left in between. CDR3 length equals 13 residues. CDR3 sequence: CASSPTGAYGYTF. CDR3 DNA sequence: TGTGCCAGCAGTCCGACAGGCGCTTATGGCTACACCTTC.

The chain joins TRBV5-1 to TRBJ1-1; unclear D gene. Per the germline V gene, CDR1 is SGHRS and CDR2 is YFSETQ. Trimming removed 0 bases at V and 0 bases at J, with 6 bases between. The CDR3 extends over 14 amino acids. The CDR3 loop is CASSLGEVNTEAFF. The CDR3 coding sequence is TGCGCCAGCAGCTTGGGCGAGGTGAACACTGAAGCTTTCTTT.

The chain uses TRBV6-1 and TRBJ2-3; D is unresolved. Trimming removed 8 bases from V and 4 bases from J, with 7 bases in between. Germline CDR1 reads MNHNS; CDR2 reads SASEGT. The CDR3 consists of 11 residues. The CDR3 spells CASAAADTQYF. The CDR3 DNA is TGTGCCAGCGCGGCGGCAGATACGCAGTATTTT.

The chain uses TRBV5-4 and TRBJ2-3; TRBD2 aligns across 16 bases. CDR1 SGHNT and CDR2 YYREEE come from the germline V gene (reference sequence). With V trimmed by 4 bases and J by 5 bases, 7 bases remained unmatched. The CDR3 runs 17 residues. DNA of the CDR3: TGTGCCAGCAGCCCGGGGACTAGCGGGGGGGCGGGAGATACGCAGTATTTT. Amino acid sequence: CASSPGTSGGAGDTQYF.

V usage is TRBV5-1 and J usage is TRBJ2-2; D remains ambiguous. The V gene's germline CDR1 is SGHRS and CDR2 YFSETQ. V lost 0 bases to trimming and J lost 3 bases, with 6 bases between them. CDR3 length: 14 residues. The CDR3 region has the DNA TGCGCCAGCAGCTTGGACTCCTACACCGGGGAGCTGTTTTTT. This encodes CASSLDSYTGELFF.